The sequence of this T cell receptor beta chain was determined in a study of blood T cell repertoires in COVID-19. Across the whole study: The study drew acute and convalescent COVID-19 samples from the United States, Italy and Spain. Sample material is recorded as cDNA or gDNA derived from T cells, B-cell-depleted T cells, or PBMCs.

V dropped 6 bases and J dropped 5; count of bases not matched to a gene: 6. This CDR3 region has 15 residues. Germline V gene lookup returns CDR1 LNHDA and CDR2 SQIVND (reference sequence). Clones were sequenced by immunoSEQ multiplex PCR, and TCRdb holds only the in-frame ones, with some missing. The data show over 50,000 clones, with roughly 84% seen just once and less than 9% held by the top ten. The receptor comes from a man in his fifties or sixties with active COVID-19. The rearrangement uses TRBV19 and TRBJ2-2, with TRBD1 identical over 10 bases. The sequenced material came from peripheral blood. The CDR3 DNA is TGTGCCAGTAGCCCTAGGGACAGGGGTACCGGGGAGCTGTTTTTT. It encodes CASSPRDRGTGELFF.